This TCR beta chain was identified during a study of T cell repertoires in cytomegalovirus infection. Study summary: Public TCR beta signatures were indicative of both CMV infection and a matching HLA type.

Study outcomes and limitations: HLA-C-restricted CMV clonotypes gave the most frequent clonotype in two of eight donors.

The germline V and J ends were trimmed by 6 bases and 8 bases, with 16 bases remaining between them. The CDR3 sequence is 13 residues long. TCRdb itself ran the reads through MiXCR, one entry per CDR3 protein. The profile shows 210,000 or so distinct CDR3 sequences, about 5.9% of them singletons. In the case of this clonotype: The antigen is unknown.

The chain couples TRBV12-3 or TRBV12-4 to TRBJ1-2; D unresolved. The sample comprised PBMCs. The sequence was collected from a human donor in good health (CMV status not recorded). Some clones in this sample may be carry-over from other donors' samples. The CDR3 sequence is CASRFYPEGGYTF. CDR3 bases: TGTGCCAGCAGGTTCTACCCTGAAGGCGGCTACACCTTC.